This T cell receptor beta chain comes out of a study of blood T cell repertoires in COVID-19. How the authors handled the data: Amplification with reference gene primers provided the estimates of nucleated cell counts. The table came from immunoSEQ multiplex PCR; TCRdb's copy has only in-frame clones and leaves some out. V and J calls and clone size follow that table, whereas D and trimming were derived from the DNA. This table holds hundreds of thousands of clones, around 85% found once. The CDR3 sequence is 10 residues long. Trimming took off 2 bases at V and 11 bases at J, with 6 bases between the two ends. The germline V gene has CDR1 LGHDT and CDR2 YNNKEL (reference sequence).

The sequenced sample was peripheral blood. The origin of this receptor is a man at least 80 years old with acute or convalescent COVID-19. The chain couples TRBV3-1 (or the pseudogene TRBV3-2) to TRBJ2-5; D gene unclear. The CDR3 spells CASSQTNQYF. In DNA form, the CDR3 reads TGTGCCAGCAGCCAAACAAATCAGTACTTC.